These 15 T cell receptor beta chains originate from one sample sequenced in a study of regulatory T cells in long-lasting Graves disease. This sample's time point: newly diagnosed GD, antithyroid drugs for less than 3 months. There was RNA extracted from PBMCs, and the TCR library was made from it. The TCR beta library used iRepertoire HTBI primers with Arm-PCR amplification of CDR3. TCRdb passed the multiplex PCR reads through MiXCR, listing each CDR3 protein once. The table includes over 200,000 distinct CDR3 sequences, around a sixth detected once. These same data were also listed under a study on T cells in Graves' hyperthyroidism and ophthalmopathy.

The starting material was peripheral blood mononuclear cells (PBMCs), obtained at new diagnosis, from a patient treated with antithyroid drugs. All receptors come from a woman aged 30 to 39 with Graves disease.

The V and J genes are TRBV12-3 or TRBV12-4 and TRBJ2-2; possible D gene TRBD1, 5 bases. The CDR3 has 15 amino acids. V lost 3 bases and J lost 3, with 11 bases in between. CDR3 DNA: TGTGCCAGCAGTTTCAGTGGGGCCGACACCGGGGAGCTGTTTTTT. Translated, it gives CASSFSGADTGELFF.

The CDR3 sequence is CASSRRNEQYF. DNA of the CDR3: TGTGCCAGCAGCCGGCGCAACGAGCAGTACTTC. The V and J genes are TRBV3-1 and TRBJ2-7; D gene unclear. Germline CDR1 LGHDT, CDR2 YNNKEL (reference sequence). The CDR3 runs to 11 residues. V was cut by 4 bases and J by 5 bases, with 6 bases left in between.

This clonotype has ten or more counts. The genes are TRBV11-2 and TRBJ2-1, with TRBD2 matching over 8 bases. Germline trimming cut 4 bases from V and 4 bases from J; bases unmatched to any gene: 3. The CDR3 covers 14 residues. Germline lookup yields CDR1 SGHAT and CDR2 FQNNGV. DNA of the CDR3: TGTGCCAGCAGCTACCCGGGGGGGTACAATGAGCAGTTCTTC. Its translation: CASSYPGGYNEQFF.

This clonotype has a count of ten or more. This chain links TRBV7-3 with TRBJ1-1; the D is unclear. The CDR3 runs to 15 residues. Trimming removed 4 bases at V and 4 bases at J, with 16 bases between. Germline V gives CDR1 SGHTA, CDR2 FQGTGA. CDR3 sequence reads: CASSSSTALSTEAFF. The CDR3 DNA is TGTGCCAGCAGCTCCAGTACAGCACTGAGCACTGAAGCTTTCTTT.

This clonotype was detected ten times or more. The chain couples TRBV24-1 to TRBJ1-3; D unresolved. Between the trimmed V and J ends, which lost 9 bases and 2 bases, there was a span of 19 bases. There are 16 residues in the CDR3. Germline lookup yields CDR1 KGHDR and CDR2 SFDVKD. The CDR3 loop reads CATETPTPLAGNTIYF. The CDR3 DNA sequence: TGTGCCACCGAAACCCCCACTCCCTTGGCTGGAAACACCATATATTTT.

The CDR3 spells CASSQFYVAQRYNEQFF. DNA for the CDR3: TGTGCCAGCAGCCAATTTTATGTGGCTCAACGGTACAATGAGCAGTTCTTC. The chain joins TRBV4-2 to TRBJ2-1; D is unclear. Trimming cost V 2 bases and J 4 bases, with 18 bases left between them. The germline CDR1 and CDR2 sequences are LGHNA and YNFKEQ. The CDR3 is 17 residues long.

This clonotype was picked up many times. The chain has TRBV12-3 or TRBV12-4 and TRBJ2-5, with 11 nucleotides matching TRBD2. The CDR3 is 17 amino acids. J was trimmed by 4 bases and V by 3 bases; bases with no gene match: 10. CDR3 nucleotide sequence: TGTGCCAGCAGTTTCCCGACTAGCGGGGTCTCGCGAGAGACCCAGTACTTC. It is translated as CASSFPTSGVSRETQYF.

The sample holds a few counts of this clonotype. This rearrangement joins TRBV6-1 to TRBJ1-5, with TRBD1 as a possible D gene (5 bases). Germline CDR1 and CDR2: MNHNS and SASEGT. This CDR3 comprises 16 residues. V lost 7 bases to trimming and J lost 3 bases, with 19 bases between them. CDR3: CASISRQGIYNQPQHF. CDR3 nucleotides: TGTGCCAGCATCTCCCGGCAGGGAATATACAATCAGCCCCAGCATTTT.

This clonotype was seen at least ten times. The chain uses TRBV7-3 and TRBJ2-2; 11 bases agree with TRBD2. The CDR3 covers 16 residues. After removal of 4 bases from V and 3 bases from J, the junction contained 4 bases not matched to a gene. CDR1 SGHTA and CDR2 FQGTGA come from the germline V gene. CDR3 region: CASSSGLAGYTGELFF. CDR3 bases: TGTGCCAGCAGCTCAGGACTAGCGGGCTACACCGGGGAGCTGTTTTTT.

Points on this clonotype: It may be a read error: a sequence one base away is much more abundant. The chain is built from TRBV7-3 and TRBJ2-7, with D maybe TRBD1 (6 bases). The germline CDR1 and CDR2 sequences are SGHTA and FQGTGA. The CDR3 runs to 14 residues. The chain's CDR3 is CACSDERQAYEQYF. The CDR3 DNA sequence: TGTGCCTGCAGCGACGAACGACAGGCCTACGAGCAGTACTTC.

This clonotype was counted many times. The chain couples TRBV20-1 to TRBJ2-7; D is possibly TRBD1 (6 bases). Germline V CDR1 and CDR2: DFQATT, SNEGSKA (reference sequence). CDR3 length: 14 amino acids. V gave up 0 bases and J gave up 6 bases, with 15 bases separating them. The CDR3 is CSARDTGKGGEQYF. DNA of the CDR3: TGCAGTGCTAGAGATACGGGGAAAGGGGGCGAGCAGTACTTC.

This clonotype was counted many times. V and J are TRBV4-2 and TRBJ1-1; D is unresolved. CDR1 is LGHNA, CDR2 YNFKEQ, per germline. This CDR3 has 13 amino acids. V was clipped by 0 bases and J by 3 bases, with 5 bases between them. The CDR3 DNA sequence: TGTGCCAGCAGCCAAGAAGTCGACACTGAAGCTTTCTTT. This encodes CASSQEVDTEAFF.

V is TRBV19 and J is TRBJ1-2; TRBD1 agrees at 7 bases. CDR3 length: 14 residues. Germline CDR1 is LNHDA and CDR2 is SQIVND (reference sequence). The V gene end was trimmed by 6 bases and the J gene end by 3 bases; junction bases not matched to a gene: 7. The CDR3 DNA reads TGTGCCAGTAGGCCACAGGGGAGGGACTATGGCTACACCTTC. As protein: CASRPQGRDYGYTF.

This clonotype showed up many times. The chain uses TRBV19 and TRBJ1-1; D remains ambiguous. The CDR3 covers 14 residues. The germline V gene encodes CDR1 LNHDA and CDR2 SQIVND (reference sequence). V lost 5 bases and J lost 0, with 10 bases in between. The CDR3 bases are TGTGCCAGTAGTGTCCAACCCATGAACACTGAAGCTTTCTTT. This encodes CASSVQPMNTEAFF.

V gene TRBV20-1 combines with J gene TRBJ1-1; the D gene is possibly TRBD1 (5 bases). This CDR3 spans 14 amino acids. The ends were cut back, 5 bases at V and 4 bases at J, with 17 bases in the middle. Germline V lookup: CDR1 DFQATT, CDR2 SNEGSKA (reference sequence). In DNA form, the CDR3 reads TGCAGTGCTGACCCGGCGGGGCCGTTCACTGAAGCTTTCTTT. Protein sequence: CSADPAGPFTEAFF.